A single count supports the clone carrying this T cell receptor (beta chain). What it binds is unknown. These data come from a study of regulatory T cells in long-lasting Graves disease. Study overall: Patients with persistent Graves' disease had over 5 years of antithyroid drugs and persistent TSH receptor antibodies.

CDR1 is SGHNT and CDR2 is YENEEA in the germline V gene. The CDR3 consists of 18 residues. Trimming took 3 bases from V and 5 from J; bases not matched to a gene: 12. Study observations and caveats: Only peripheral blood was studied, not thyroid tissue. Persistent disease favored TRBV28, TRBJ1-2 and TRBJ2-5.

The time point was: persistent/refractory GD, antithyroid drugs over 5 years with positive TRAb. After RNA was extracted from PBMCs, the TCR library was made from it. EDTA tubes held 9 to 10 milliliters of peripheral blood from each patient. Construction of TCR beta libraries relied on iRepertoire HTBI primers and on Arm-PCR targeting CDR3 regions. TCRdb re-derived calls from the multiplex PCR reads in MiXCR, one entry per CDR3 protein. Of about 290,000 distinct CDR3 sequences in the sample, roughly a fifth were seen once. The sequencing here drew on peripheral blood mononuclear cells (PBMCs), taken when the disease was refractory, from a patient treated with antithyroid drugs. The chain links TRBV11-3 to TRBJ2-3; 12 bases are a match to TRBD2. This sequence was found in a female donor with Graves disease. The CDR3 spells CASSLGVTSGRVEDTQYF. CDR3 nucleotides: TGTGCCAGCAGCTTGGGGGTGACTAGCGGGAGAGTGGAAGATACGCAGTATTTT.